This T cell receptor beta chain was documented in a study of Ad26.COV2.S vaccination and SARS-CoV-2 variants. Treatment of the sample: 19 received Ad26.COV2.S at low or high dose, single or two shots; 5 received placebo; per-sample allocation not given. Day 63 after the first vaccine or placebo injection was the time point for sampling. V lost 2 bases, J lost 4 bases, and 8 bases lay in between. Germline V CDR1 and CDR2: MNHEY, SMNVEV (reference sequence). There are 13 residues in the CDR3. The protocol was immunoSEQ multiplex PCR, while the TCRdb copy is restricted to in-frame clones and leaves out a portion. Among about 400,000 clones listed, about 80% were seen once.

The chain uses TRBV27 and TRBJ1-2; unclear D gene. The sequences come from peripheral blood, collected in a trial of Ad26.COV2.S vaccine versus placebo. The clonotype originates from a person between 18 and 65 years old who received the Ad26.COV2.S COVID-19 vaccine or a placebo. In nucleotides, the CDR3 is TGTGCCAGCAGTTTACAAGGAGGCTATGGCTACACCTTC. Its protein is CASSLQGGYGYTF.